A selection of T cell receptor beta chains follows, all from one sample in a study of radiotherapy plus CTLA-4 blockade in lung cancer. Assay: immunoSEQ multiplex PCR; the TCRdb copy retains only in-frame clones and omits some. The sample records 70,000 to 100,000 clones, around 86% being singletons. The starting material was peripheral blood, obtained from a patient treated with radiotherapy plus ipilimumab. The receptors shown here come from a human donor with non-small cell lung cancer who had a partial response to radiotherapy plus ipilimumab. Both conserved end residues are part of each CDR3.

CATSRDYGRNNSPLHF | TRBV15
CASSQEEGAGANVLTF | TRBV7-9
CASSLLAGDSNEQYF | TRBV5-1
CASSDSGGQTLF | TRBV6-4
CASSPGSPYGYTF | TRBV18
CASNRDTNQPQHF | TRBV2
CASSAGTADEKLFF | TRBV6-1
CATSRTGSNQPQHF | TRBV15
CASTSLAGGQETQYF | TRBV18
CACSLAGTSGRSSYNEQFF | TRBV5-1
CASMGVQGKQWPQHF | TRBV19
CASGLNQEAGQPQHF | TRBV12-5
CASGRAPGANVLTF | TRBV19
CASRERQLTEAFF | TRBV2
CASSPSTGRTETQYF | TRBV18
CAGSLRQGHTGELFF | TRBV6-5
CASSIQGNEQFF | TRBV28
CASGIGTAPNYGYTF | TRBV28
CASSLFYGMATYEQYF | TRBV7-9
CASSLGQGLYNEQFF | TRBV11-2
CASSYLGADNEQYF | TRBV6-6
CASSLASLVDYGYTF | TRBV7-9